Shown below are 29 T cell receptor beta chains from a single sample sequenced in a study of blood T cell repertoires in COVID-19. TCRdb's table, derived via immunoSEQ multiplex PCR, lists solely in-frame clones and lacks some. The sample records about 300,000 clones, roughly 84% being singletons. Sequencing was done on a sample of peripheral blood. The receptor set was obtained from a human donor with COVID-19, enrolled during active disease. The donor label of this sample is uncertain.

CDR3 in amino acids: CASNPGGHPGTQYF. CDR3 in DNA: TGTGCCAGCAACCCCGGGGGTCATCCCGGGACCCAGTACTTC. This chain joins TRBV9 and TRBJ2-5, with D possibly matching TRBD2 (6 bases). The CDR3 spans 14 residues. V lost 6 bases, J lost 7 bases, and 19 bases lay in between. Germline V lookup: CDR1 SGDLS, CDR2 YYNGEE.

This clone was recorded only once. The chain couples TRBV5-1 to TRBJ2-2, with a tentative D call TRBD2 (6 bases). Trimming pared 0 bases from V and 1 base from J, leaving 7 bases between. Germline assignment: CDR1 SGHRS and CDR2 YFSETQ. This CDR3 spans 15 amino acids. This CDR3 reads CASSLGLGNTGELFF. The CDR3 nucleotides are TGCGCCAGCAGCTTGGGACTAGGGAACACCGGGGAGCTGTTTTTT.

The chain couples TRBV27 to TRBJ1-4; weak D call: TRBD1 (5 bases). Trimming removed 1 base from V and 3 bases from J, with 9 bases in between. The germline CDR1 and CDR2 sequences are MNHEY and SMNVEV (reference sequence). There are 15 residues in the CDR3. The CDR3 nucleotides read TGTGCCAGCAGTTTATTTTCGGGGGCTAATGAAAAACTGTTTTTT. Translated, it gives CASSLFSGANEKLFF.

This clone occurred once. The chain links TRBV7-9 to TRBJ1-2; D may be TRBD1 (5 bases). Germline-derived CDR1 and CDR2 are SEHNR and FQNEAQ (reference sequence). Trimming removed 2 bases from V and 4 bases from J, with 11 bases in between. CDR3 length equals 14 residues. The CDR3 DNA reads as TGTGCCAGCAGCTTACAGGGTGCTACCTATGGCTACACCTTC. This translates into CASSLQGATYGYTF.

This rearrangement joins TRBV27 to TRBJ1-2; D possibly corresponds to TRBD1 (6 bases). Germline V CDR1 and CDR2: MNHEY, SMNVEV (reference sequence). V gave up 3 bases and J gave up 7 bases, with 15 bases separating them. This CDR3 has 14 residues. CDR3 sequence reads: CASSFQIRGGGYTF. In DNA form, the CDR3 reads TGTGCCAGCAGTTTCCAAATCAGGGGTGGTGGCTACACCTTC.

The rearrangement joins TRBV27 to TRBJ1-4; possible D gene TRBD1, 5 bases. Trimming stripped 8 bases from V and 0 bases from J, with 10 bases between. Germline V gives CDR1 MNHEY, CDR2 SMNVEV (reference sequence). The CDR3 runs 14 residues. The CDR3 region has the DNA TGTGCCAGCCGTACGGGGGCAACTAATGAAAAACTGTTTTTT. This codes for CASRTGATNEKLFF.

The chain joins TRBV19 to TRBJ1-3; D gene uncertain. CDR1 is LNHDA and CDR2 is SQIVND in the germline V gene (reference sequence). The CDR3 runs 12 residues. V lost 7 bases and J 2 bases, leaving 6 bases between the germline ends. CDR3 protein: CASKAAGNTIYF. In nucleotides, the CDR3 is TGTGCCAGTAAGGCGGCTGGAAACACCATATATTTT.

This clone was observed a single time. The chain uses TRBV14 and TRBJ2-2; D may be TRBD1 (5 bases). V was cut by 0 bases and J by 4 bases, with 12 bases left in between. In germline, CDR1 is SGHDN, CDR2 FVKESK. The CDR3 sequence is 16 residues long. CDR3 nucleotide sequence: TGTGCCAGCAGCCAAGATCAGGGATGGGCCACCGGGGAGCTGTTTTTT. Encoded protein: CASSQDQGWATGELFF. The complete variable domain, with remaining parts taken from reference TRBV14 and TRBJ2-2, reads EAGVTQFPSHSVIEKGQTVTLRCDPISGHDNLYWYRRVMGKEIKFLLHFVKESKQDESGMPNNRFLAERTGGTYSTLKVQPAELEDSGVYFCASSQDQGWATGELFFGEGSRLTVL.

J is TRBJ2-1 and V is TRBV10-3; 15 nucleotides line up with TRBD2. Trimming removed 10 bases from V and 7 bases from J; junction bases left unmatched: 11. From germline, CDR1 is ENHRY and CDR2 SYGVKD. CDR3 length equals 16 residues. Here the CDR3 reads CATGTGTSGRRNEQFF. CDR3 coding DNA: TGTGCCACAGGGACCGGGACTAGCGGGAGGAGGAATGAGCAGTTCTTC.

The chain has TRBV29-1 and TRBJ2-2; D gene ambiguous. Trimming shortened V by 4 bases and J by 0 bases, and 12 bases separated the two germline ends. Germline V lookup: CDR1 SQVTM, CDR2 ANQGSEA. The CDR3 covers 15 residues. CDR3 residues: CSVVFGLPNTGELFF. The CDR3, as DNA: TGCAGCGTTGTATTTGGGCTACCGAACACCGGGGAGCTGTTTTTT.

This rearrangement joins TRBV6-1 to TRBJ1-5; D unresolved. Trimming removed 0 bases at V and 4 bases at J, with 10 bases between. The germline gives CDR1 MNHNS, CDR2 SASEGT. This CDR3 comprises 15 residues. In DNA form, the CDR3 reads TGTGCCAGCAGTGAAGCGCGGATTTCGAATCAGCCCCAGCATTTT. Its translation is CASSEARISNQPQHF.

The chain is built from TRBV19 and TRBJ2-7, with 8 bases aligning to TRBD2. Germline V gene lookup returns CDR1 LNHDA and CDR2 SQIVND (reference sequence). CDR3 length: 14 residues. The trim removed 5 bases at V and 2 bases at J, leaving 5 bases unmatched. The CDR3 DNA follows: TGTGCCAGTAGTCCGGCTAGCGGGCCCTACGAGCAGTACTTC. It yields the protein CASSPASGPYEQYF.

This clone has only a few counts. The chain joins TRBV30 to TRBJ1-6, with 12 bases aligning to TRBD1. This CDR3 contains 17 residues. The junction had 14 bases not matched to a gene; V was cut back by 3 bases and J by 11 bases. From germline, CDR1 is GTSNPN and CDR2 SVGIG (reference sequence). The CDR3 here is CAWRSLGQGAERTPLHF. In DNA, the CDR3 is TGTGCCTGGAGAAGTCTGGGACAGGGGGCGGAAAGGACACCCCTCCACTTT.

The chain joins TRBV28 to TRBJ1-6; D call uncertain. CDR1 is MDHEN, CDR2 SYDVKM, per germline. V lost 6 bases, J lost 9 bases, and 15 bases lay in between. The CDR3 is 14 residues long. CDR3 residues: CASRAGREGSPLHF. The DNA for the CDR3 is TGTGCCAGCAGGGCGGGGAGGGAGGGTTCACCCCTCCACTTT.

V is TRBV4-3 and J is TRBJ2-1, with a weak D call TRBD2 (5 bases). The ends were cut back, 1 base at V and 3 bases at J, with 13 bases in the middle. CDR3 length: 16 amino acids. The germline gives CDR1 LGHNA, CDR2 YSLEER. DNA of the CDR3: TGCGCCAGCAGCCAAGGGATGGCGGGCGTCTACAATGAGCAGTTCTTC. It is translated as CASSQGMAGVYNEQFF.

This sequence joins TRBV6-2 or TRBV6-3 and TRBJ1-5; 8 bases map to TRBD1. Unmatched junction bases numbered 11, after V lost 4 bases and J lost 0 bases. This CDR3 has 18 amino acids. The germline V gene has CDR1 MNHEY and CDR2 SVGEGT. Written as DNA, the CDR3 is TGTGCCAGCAGTTCTGGTTCAGGGGGCTATTATAGCAATCAGCCCCAGCATTTT. It codes for CASSSGSGGYYSNQPQHF.

The chain is built from TRBV5-6 and TRBJ2-7; 10 nucleotides agree with TRBD2. From germline, CDR1 is SGHDT and CDR2 YYEEEE. This CDR3 spans 15 amino acids. V dropped 2 bases and J dropped 4; count of bases not matched to a gene: 6. The chain's CDR3 is CASSFLAGDLYEQYF. The CDR3 bases are TGTGCCAGCAGCTTCCTAGCGGGAGATCTTTACGAGCAGTACTTC.

This clone was counted only a few times. The genes are TRBV12-3 or TRBV12-4 and TRBJ2-7; 8 bases fit TRBD1. Trimming removed 7 bases from V and 4 bases from J; junction bases left unmatched: 3. The CDR3 spans 12 residues. DNA for the CDR3: TGTGCCAGCACCCGGACAGGGTACGAGCAGTACTTC. Its protein product is CASTRTGYEQYF.

The rearrangement links TRBV10-3 to TRBJ2-7; D possibly corresponds to TRBD1 (6 bases). This CDR3 is 14 amino acids long. The V gene's germline CDR1 is ENHRY and CDR2 SYGVKD. V gave up 5 bases and J gave up 5 bases, with 16 bases separating them. CDR3 sequence: CAISTGKDSDEQYF. The CDR3, as DNA: TGTGCCATCAGTACAGGGAAAGATAGTGACGAGCAGTACTTC.

The chain is built from TRBV19 and TRBJ2-1, with D possibly matching TRBD2 (5 bases). Trimming took 2 bases from V and 3 from J, leaving 11 bases between them. The length of the CDR3 is 15 residues. Germline V gene lookup returns CDR1 LNHDA and CDR2 SQIVND (reference sequence). DNA of the CDR3: TGTGCCAGTAGTATAACGGCGGGCCTCTACAATGAGCAGTTCTTC. Translating it yields CASSITAGLYNEQFF.

The chain combines TRBV28 with TRBJ2-1, with D perhaps matching TRBD2 (5 bases). CDR1 is MDHEN and CDR2 is SYDVKM in the germline V gene. The CDR3 is 13 amino acids. V gave up 4 bases and J gave up 6 bases, with 10 bases separating them. CDR3 sequence (DNA): TGTGCCAGCAGTTCTAACCGGGGCAATGAGCAGTTCTTC. Translating gives CASSSNRGNEQFF.

A remark on this clone: Within the sample, other DNA sequences also encode this same CDR3. The chain carries TRBV7-3 and TRBJ1-1; weak D call: TRBD1 (5 bases). Per germline, CDR1 SGHTA and CDR2 FQGTGA. The CDR3 is 13 amino acids. Trimming took off 9 bases at V and 5 bases at J, with 16 bases between the two ends. The CDR3 here is CASRRVQETEAFF. For the CDR3, the DNA is TGTGCCAGTCGACGGGTACAGGAGACTGAAGCTTTCTTT.

The chain has TRBV21-1 and TRBJ2-1; TRBD2 is the table's D call and was not checked against the DNA. TRBV21-1 counts as a pseudogene. The CDR3 spans 16 residues. The CDR3 protein is CASIVDGGLGYNEQFF. DNA of the CDR3: TGTGCCAGCATCGTCGACGGCGGGCTGGGGTACAATGAGCAGTTCTTC.

This chain joins TRBV7-8 and TRBJ1-2; D may be TRBD1 (6 bases). Trimming left V 5 bases short and J 0 bases short, with 13 bases between. Germline CDR1 and CDR2: SGHVS and FQNEAQ. The CDR3 has 15 amino acids. In DNA, the CDR3 is TGTGCCAGCAGCGGAATCAGGGGAACTAACTATGGCTACACCTTC. It encodes CASSGIRGTNYGYTF.

This chain links TRBV6-5 with TRBJ1-3, with D unclear. CDR3 length: 14 residues. The V and J ends lost 5 bases and 0 bases respectively, with 8 bases between them. Germline lookup yields CDR1 MNHEY and CDR2 SVGAGI. DNA of the CDR3: TGTGCCAGCAGTCGAGACACCTCTGGAAACACCATATATTTT. It yields the protein CASSRDTSGNTIYF.

This chain joins TRBV19 and TRBJ1-2; the D gene is possibly TRBD1 (6 bases). The CDR3 loop spans 12 amino acids. V lost 6 bases and J 4 bases, leaving 9 bases between the germline ends. Germline CDR1 is LNHDA and CDR2 is SQIVND (reference sequence). CDR3 DNA sequence: TGTGCCAGTAGATTGGACAGCTATGGCTACACCTTC. Translated, it gives CASRLDSYGYTF. Using reference TRBV19 and TRBJ1-2 for the parts outside the CDR3, the full variable domain is DGGITQSPKYLFRKEGQNVTLSCEQNLNHDAMYWYRQDPGQGLRLIYYSQIVNDFQKGDIAEGYSVSREKKESFPLTVTSAQKNPTAFYLCASRLDSYGYTFGSGTRLTVV.

This clone was seen a single time. V usage is TRBV5-4 and J usage is TRBJ2-7; D possibly corresponds to TRBD1 (6 bases). With 4 bases removed from V and 4 bases from J, the gap between germline ends came to 12 bases. CDR3 length equals 13 residues. Germline CDR1 is SGHNT and CDR2 is YYREEE (reference sequence). CDR3 sequence (DNA): TGTGCCAGCAGCATAGACAGGCCGTACGAGCAGTACTTC. Translation: CASSIDRPYEQYF.

The rearrangement uses TRBV2 and TRBJ2-4, with 9 bases aligning to TRBD1. This CDR3 has 12 amino acids. Trimming took 4 bases from V and 12 from J; bases not matched to a gene: 4. Germline CDR1 and CDR2: SNHLY and FYNNEI. The CDR3, as DNA: TGTGCCAGCAGTGGGGGGACAGGGCATCAGTACTTC. This sequence encodes CASSGGTGHQYF.

The chain uses TRBV5-6 and TRBJ1-1; TRBD1 might be the D (6 bases). This CDR3 spans 16 amino acids. Trimming shortened V by 2 bases and J by 3 bases, and 17 bases separated the two germline ends. Germline CDR1 reads SGHDT; CDR2 reads YYEEEE. The CDR3 loop reads CASSLSVGAADTEAFF. CDR3 bases: TGTGCCAGCAGCTTAAGTGTGGGGGCAGCAGACACTGAAGCTTTCTTT.